This T cell receptor beta chain appears in the sequencing data of a study of blood T cell repertoires in COVID-19. Overall study context: Specimens from acute and convalescent COVID-19 originated in the United States, Italy and Spain.

Profiled with immunoSEQ multiplex PCR; TCRdb holds only in-frame clones, not every one. The sample includes some 300,000 clones, approximately 86% of them seen just once. From germline, CDR1 is WNHNN and CDR2 SYGVQD (reference sequence). The CDR3 has 13 residues. V dropped 6 bases and J dropped 2 bases, with 8 bases sitting between them. Participants' reported clinical history set cohort assignment. The V and J genes are TRBV10-1 and TRBJ2-1; D is undetermined. This clonotype was obtained from a woman aged 30 to 39 who had recovered from COVID-19. Material: PBMCs or T cells enriched from blood (not recorded which). Here the CDR3 reads CASSPSTYNEQFF. For the CDR3, the DNA is TGCGCCAGCAGCCCTAGTACCTACAATGAGCAGTTCTTC.